Below are 10 T cell receptor beta chains sequenced from a single sample in a study of T cells in Graves' hyperthyroidism and ophthalmopathy. Authors of the study amplified TCR beta CDR3 regions from RNA transcripts. Primed by the HTBI set, a first-round RT-PCR was run on the TCR CDR3. One entry per CDR3 protein results from TCRdb running MiXCR on the multiplex PCR reads. The table has 550,000 to 600,000 distinct CDR3 sequences, 12% to 15% seen once. Input material: blood. These receptors all stem from a woman in her late teens or twenties with Graves' ophthalmopathy.

This clonotype appeared many times. The rearrangement uses TRBV27 and TRBJ2-6; D not certain. Trimming took off 5 bases at V and 0 bases at J, with 8 bases between the two ends. The germline V gene encodes CDR1 MNHEY and CDR2 SMNVEV (reference sequence). CDR3 size: 15 residues. The CDR3 protein is CASSPPSSGANVLTF. Written as DNA, the CDR3 is TGTGCCAGCAGTCCCCCTAGCTCTGGGGCCAACGTCCTGACTTTC.

In this sample, this clonotype turned up many times. The chain joins TRBV28 to TRBJ1-3; 7 bases are shared with TRBD1. The CDR3 consists of 16 residues. Germline loops: CDR1 MDHEN, CDR2 SYDVKM. Trimming took 5 bases from V and 0 from J; bases not matched to a gene: 7. CDR3 in amino acids: CASSPTGVASGNTIYF. In nucleotides, the CDR3 is TGTGCCAGCAGTCCCACAGGGGTTGCCTCTGGAAACACCATATATTTT.

This clonotype was seen many times. The chain recombines TRBV2 with TRBJ2-2; 12 bases are a match to TRBD2. The V and J ends lost 6 bases and 3 bases, in that order; junction bases with no gene match: 2. The CDR3 has 15 amino acids. Germline CDR1 reads SNHLY; CDR2 reads FYNNEI. The CDR3 reads CASRGLAGHTGELFF. The CDR3 bases are TGTGCCAGCAGGGGACTAGCGGGCCACACCGGGGAGCTGTTTTTT.

This clonotype has a count of ten or more. The chain carries TRBV7-2 and TRBJ2-7, with D perhaps assigned TRBD1 or TRBD2 (5 bases each). The CDR3 consists of 12 residues. Trimming left V 10 bases short and J 3 bases short, with 13 bases between. Germline V lookup: CDR1 SGHTA, CDR2 FQGNSA. The DNA of the CDR3 is TGTGCCACCGGGACGTACGACTACGAGCAGTACTTC. Translation gives CATGTYDYEQYF.

In this sample, this clonotype turned up many times. The J gene is TRBJ1-2, the V gene TRBV30; D is perhaps TRBD1 (5 bases). The V and J ends lost 7 bases and 1 base respectively, with 7 bases between them. The CDR3 has 11 residues. Looked up from germline, CDR1 is GTSNPN and CDR2 is SVGIG (reference sequence). In DNA, the CDR3 is TGTGCCTTGCAGGGTAACTATGGCTACACCTTC. This codes for CALQGNYGYTF.

This clonotype was picked up many times. This chain links TRBV7-2 with TRBJ2-1; D is possibly TRBD2 (6 bases). Trimming stripped 8 bases from V and 0 bases from J, with 11 bases between. The germline CDR1 and CDR2 sequences are SGHTA and FQGNSA. The CDR3 runs 14 residues. The CDR3 nucleotides read TGTGCCAGCGGGGCGGGGACCTCCTACAATGAGCAGTTCTTC. Translating it yields CASGAGTSYNEQFF.

Many counts were recorded for this clonotype. The chain joins TRBV28 to TRBJ2-3, with TRBD2 matching over 9 bases. CDR1 and CDR2 from the germline V gene are MDHEN and SYDVKM. V was pared by 5 bases and J by 5 bases, with 5 bases of the junction left unmatched. This CDR3 is built from 14 residues. CDR3 in amino acids: CASSISGSEDTQYF. CDR3 DNA sequence: TGTGCCAGCAGTATTAGCGGGAGTGAAGATACGCAGTATTTT.

This clonotype has at least ten counts. V and J are TRBV11-2 and TRBJ2-1; perhaps TRBD1 as D (5 bases). V was cut by 1 base and J by 4 bases, with 8 bases left in between. The CDR3 has 14 residues. CDR1 is SGHAT, CDR2 FQNNGV, per germline. In DNA, the CDR3 is TGTGCCAGCAGCTTAGGCAGACAGTACAATGAGCAGTTCTTC. Its translation is CASSLGRQYNEQFF.

Points on this clonotype: One base away lies a much larger clone, so this may be a sequencing read error. This chain uses TRBV20-1 with TRBJ2-5, with D uncertain. V lost 0 bases and J lost 3, with 17 bases in between. This CDR3 has 16 residues. Germline V gene data show CDR1 as DFQATT and CDR2 as SNEGSKA (reference sequence). Here the CDR3 DNA reads TGCAGTGCTAGAGATCGGTTTGGCGAAAGGGAAGAGACCCAGTACTTC. It specifies CSARDRFGEREETQYF.

V is TRBV19 and J is TRBJ2-3; tentative D call: TRBD2 (6 bases). CDR1 LNHDA and CDR2 SQIVND come from the germline V gene (reference sequence). Trimming cost V 3 bases and J 6 bases, with 13 bases left between them. The CDR3 runs 14 residues. The CDR3 bases are TGTGCCAGTAGTATTTCGGGCGGGAAGGATACGCAGTATTTT. Encoded protein: CASSISGGKDTQYF.